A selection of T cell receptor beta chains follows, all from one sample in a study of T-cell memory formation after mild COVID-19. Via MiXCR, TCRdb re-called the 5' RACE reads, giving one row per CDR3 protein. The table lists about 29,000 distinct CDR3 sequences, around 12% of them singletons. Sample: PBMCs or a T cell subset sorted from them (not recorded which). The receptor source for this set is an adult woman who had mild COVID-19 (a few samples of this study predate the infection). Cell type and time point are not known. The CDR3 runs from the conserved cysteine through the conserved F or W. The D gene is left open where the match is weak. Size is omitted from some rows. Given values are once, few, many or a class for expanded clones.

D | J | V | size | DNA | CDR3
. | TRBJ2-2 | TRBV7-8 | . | TGTGCCAGCAGCTTTCATTTCGAGCCGAACACCGGGGAGCTGTTTTTT | CASSFHFEPNTGELFF
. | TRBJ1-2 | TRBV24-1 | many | TGTGCCACCAGTGAGGCGGACGGAACCATCTATGGCTACACCTTC | CATSEADGTIYGYTF
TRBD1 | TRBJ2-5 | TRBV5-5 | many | TGTGCCAGCAGCTTGGGGCCCGGGACAGGGTTTCAAGAGACCCAGTACTTC | CASSLGPGTGFQETQYF
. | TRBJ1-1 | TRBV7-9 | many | TGTGCCAGCAGCTTAGCGCTTCACTACGGTACTGAAGCTTTCTTT | CASSLALHYGTEAFF
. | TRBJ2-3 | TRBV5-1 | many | TGCGCCAGCAGCTTGGCTGCAGCCACTAGCACAGATACGCAGTATTTT | CASSLAAATSTDTQYF
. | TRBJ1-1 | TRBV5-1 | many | TGCGCCAGCGGTCCGAGGGTGAACACTGAAGCTTTCTTT | CASGPRVNTEAFF
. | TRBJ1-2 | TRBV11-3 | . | TGTGCCAGCAGCTACAAGGCCCTCTATGGCTACACCTTC | CASSYKALYGYTF
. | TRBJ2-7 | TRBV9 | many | TGTGCCAGCAGCCCTAGGATAGGGGGGGCCTCCTACGAGCAGTACTTC | CASSPRIGGASYEQYF
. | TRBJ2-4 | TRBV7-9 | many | TGTGCCAGCAGCTTAGAAGGCAGGGCTAACATTCAGTACTTC | CASSLEGRANIQYF
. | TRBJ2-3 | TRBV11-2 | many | TGTGCCAGCAGCTTAGTCGGGCTAGGACCAGATACGCAGTATTTT | CASSLVGLGPDTQYF
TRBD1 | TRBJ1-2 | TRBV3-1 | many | TGTGCCAGCAACCAGGGGGGCTATGGCTACACCTTC | CASNQGGYGYTF
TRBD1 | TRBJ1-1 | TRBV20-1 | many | TGCAGTGCTAGGGGACAGGGGCACACTGAAGCTTTCTTT | CSARGQGHTEAFF
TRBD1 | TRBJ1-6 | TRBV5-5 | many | TGTGCCAGCAGCTCCAGACAGGGTTCACCCCTCCACTTT | CASSSRQGSPLHF
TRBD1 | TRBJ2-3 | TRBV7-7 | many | TGTGCTAGCAGCCCCGACAGGGGGACAGATACGCAGTATTTT | CASSPDRGTDTQYF
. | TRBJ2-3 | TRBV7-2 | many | TGTGCCAGCAGCTTAGGAAGCCGTAGCACAGATACGCAGTATTTT | CASSLGSRSTDTQYF
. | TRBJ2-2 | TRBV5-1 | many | TGCGCCAGCAGCAAGGACACCTCGAACACCGGGGAGCTGTTTTTT | CASSKDTSNTGELFF
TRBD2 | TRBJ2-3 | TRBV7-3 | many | TGTGCCAGCAGCTTTCGCGGGGGGGGTGACTATAGCACAGATACGCAGTATTTT | CASSFRGGGDYSTDTQYF
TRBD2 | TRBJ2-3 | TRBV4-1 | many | TGCGCCAGCAGCCTCACTCCATCGGGGGGACTAGCTCGGGGCACAGATACGCAGTATTTT | CASSLTPSGGLARGTDTQYF
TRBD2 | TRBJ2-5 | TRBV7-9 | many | TGTGCCAGCAGCTTTGCTAGCGGGAACCGAGAGACCCAGTACTTC | CASSFASGNRETQYF
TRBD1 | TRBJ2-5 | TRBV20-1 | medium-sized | TGCAGTGCTAGAGATCCCGGGACAGGGGACGCAGAGACCCAGTACTTC | CSARDPGTGDAETQYF
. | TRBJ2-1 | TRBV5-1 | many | TGCGCCAGCAGCTTGATAGTTTCTGATGAGCAGTTCTTC | CASSLIVSDEQFF
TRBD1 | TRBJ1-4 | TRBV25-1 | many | TGTGCCAGCAGTCGCCCCGGGACAGGACAGGAAAAACTGTTTTTT | CASSRPGTGQEKLFF
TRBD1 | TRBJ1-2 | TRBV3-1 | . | TGTGCCAGCAGCCAGTACAGGGGGCTATATGGCTACACCTTC | CASSQYRGLYGYTF
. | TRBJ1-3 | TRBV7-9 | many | TGTGCCAGCAGCTTCGTTCGAGGGGAGGTCTTTGGTGGTGGAAACACCATATATTTT | CASSFVRGEVFGGGNTIYF